The next 31 T cell receptor beta chains were all read from a single sample in a study of blood T cell repertoires in COVID-19 (dated by TCRdb to 2018 to 2021). The library was built by means of the immunoSEQ multiplex PCR assay. TCRdb re-hosts the immuneACCESS table, in-frame sequences only. Its copies lack some clones; in the studies checked, an unresolved V gene accounts for under half of them, and the cause for the rest is not known. This sample comprises 250,000 to 300,000 clones, 80% to 90% of them detected only once. The ten largest clones take up about an eighth of the sample. Sequenced sample: peripheral blood. These receptors originate from a woman in her twenties or thirties with COVID-19, enrolled during active disease.

The V and J genes are TRBV27 and TRBJ1-6; TRBD1 matches 8 bases. The V and J ends lost 6 bases and 7 bases, in that order; junction bases with no gene match: 5. Per the germline V gene, CDR1 is MNHEY and CDR2 is SMNVEV (reference sequence). The CDR3 extends over 14 amino acids. The CDR3 loop is CASRWTGKNSPLHF. The CDR3 region has the DNA TGTGCCAGCAGATGGACAGGGAAGAATTCACCCCTCCACTTT.

The chain links TRBV10-3 to TRBJ1-6; D remains ambiguous. V was trimmed by 5 bases and J by 7 bases, leaving 18 bases between them. This CDR3 spans 16 amino acids. Germline CDR1 and CDR2: ENHRY and SYGVKD. CDR3 sequence (DNA): TGTGCCATCAGTACCGATCAGCGGTCTGGGAATTCACCCCTCCACTTT. It is translated as CAISTDQRSGNSPLHF.

V is TRBV6-1 and J is TRBJ2-3; 8 bases agree with TRBD1. V trimming: 3 bases; J trimming: 1 base; junction bases outside the gene matches: 0. The germline V gene encodes CDR1 MNHNS and CDR2 SASEGT. The CDR3 has 14 residues. CDR3: CASSDRGRTDTQYF. CDR3 bases: TGTGCCAGCAGTGACAGGGGGCGCACAGATACGCAGTATTTT.

This chain connects TRBV18 to TRBJ2-7; no clear D gene. The V end was cut by 3 bases, the J end by 2 bases, with 17 bases between. Looked up from germline, CDR1 is KGHSH and CDR2 is LQKENI. The CDR3 is made up of 16 amino acids. The CDR3 loop reads CASSPGGFAEAYEQYF. The CDR3 nucleotides read TGTGCCAGCTCACCCGGTGGTTTTGCGGAAGCCTACGAGCAGTACTTC. The variable domain in full, with the rest retrieved from reference TRBV18 and TRBJ2-7, is NAGVMQNPRHLVRRRGQEARLRCSPMKGHSHVYWYRQLPEEGLKFMVYLQKENIIDESGMPKERFSAEFPKEGPSILRIQQVVRGDSAAYFCASSPGGFAEAYEQYFGPGTRLTVT.

This clone has a handful of counts. This rearrangement joins TRBV7-2 to TRBJ1-1; weak D call: TRBD1 (5 bases). From germline, CDR1 is SGHTA and CDR2 FQGNSA. The CDR3 length is 16 residues. Trimming left V 4 bases short and J 0 bases short, with 15 bases between. CDR3 bases: TGTGCCAGCAGCTCCAGACAGCTCACTATGAACACTGAAGCTTTCTTT. Translation gives CASSSRQLTMNTEAFF.

The chain employs TRBV19 and TRBJ2-7; D is perhaps TRBD1 (5 bases). Germline loops: CDR1 LNHDA, CDR2 SQIVND (reference sequence). The V and J ends lost 3 bases and 2 bases respectively, with 11 bases between them. The CDR3 is 14 residues long. The CDR3 region is CASSMGQAAYEQYF. The DNA for the CDR3 is TGTGCCAGTAGTATGGGGCAGGCTGCCTACGAGCAGTACTTC.

This sequence joins TRBV6-5 and TRBJ1-2, with no clear D. CDR3 length: 13 residues. Germline V lookup: CDR1 MNHEY, CDR2 SVGAGI. The germline V and J ends were trimmed by 5 bases and 8 bases, with 15 bases remaining between them. CDR3 sequence reads: CASSPGISLGYTF. The CDR3 DNA follows: TGTGCCAGCAGTCCCGGGATCTCACTAGGCTACACCTTC.

This clone was recorded once. This chain joins TRBV19 and TRBJ1-5; 8 nucleotides align to TRBD1. After removal of 5 bases from V and 6 bases from J, the junction contained 6 bases not matched to a gene. Germline assignment: CDR1 LNHDA and CDR2 SQIVND (reference sequence). This CDR3 is built from 14 residues. This chain's CDR3 is CASSETGVSQPQHF. The CDR3 DNA is TGTGCCAGTAGTGAGACAGGGGTTAGTCAGCCCCAGCATTTT.

This clone was found a few times. The J gene is TRBJ1-2, the V gene TRBV6-1, with unresolved D. This CDR3 spans 16 amino acids. V gave up 4 bases and J gave up 2 bases, with 17 bases separating them. The germline V gene encodes CDR1 MNHNS and CDR2 SASEGT. CDR3 region: CASSGSTSPRNYGYTF. CDR3 DNA sequence: TGTGCCAGCAGTGGATCAACGTCCCCGAGGAACTATGGCTACACCTTC.

This chain uses TRBV9 with TRBJ1-5, with TRBD1 identical over 7 bases. The ends lost 10 bases at V and 4 bases at J; junction bases unmatched: 8. The CDR3 length is 13 residues. The germline gives CDR1 SGDLS, CDR2 YYNGEE. Written as DNA, the CDR3 is TGTGCCGCAGGGGGGCAGGGTAATCAGCCCCAGCATTTT. Amino acid sequence: CAAGGQGNQPQHF.

The J gene is TRBJ2-7, the V gene TRBV5-4; TRBD2 matches 9 bases. The CDR3 is 17 residues long. V lost 0 bases, J lost 0 bases, and 7 bases stayed unmatched. Looked up from germline, CDR1 is SGHNT and CDR2 is YYREEE (reference sequence). The CDR3 DNA reads as TGTGCCAGCAGCTTGGAAAGCGGGGGGCTGAGCTCCTACGAGCAGTACTTC. Its protein product is CASSLESGGLSSYEQYF. The whole variable domain, filled in from reference TRBV5-4 and TRBJ2-7, reads ETGVTQSPTHLIKTRGQQVTLRCSSQSGHNTVSWYQQALGQGPQFIFQYYREEENGRGNFPPRFSGLQFPNYSSELNVNALELDDSALYLCASSLESGGLSSYEQYFGPGTRLTVT.

The chain carries TRBV11-2 and TRBJ2-1; TRBD2 matches at 7 bases. This CDR3 has 17 residues. Unmatched junction bases numbered 14, after V lost 5 bases and J lost 4 bases. CDR1 is SGHAT and CDR2 is FQNNGV in the germline V gene. The DNA for the CDR3 is TGTGCCAGCAGCGGGGGGGGTTATAGGAGACAGTACAATGAGCAGTTCTTC. Its protein is CASSGGGYRRQYNEQFF.

The V call is TRBV11-3, the J call TRBJ1-5; TRBD1 agrees at 9 bases. There are 20 residues in the CDR3. Trimming removed 2 bases from V and 6 bases from J; junction bases left unmatched: 20. Per germline, CDR1 SGHNT and CDR2 YENEEA. CDR3 nucleotides: TGTGCCAGCAGCTTATCCTGTAAATTGTGGGACAGGGTTCAATGTCAGCCCCAGCATTTT. Translation gives CASSLSCKLWDRVQCQPQHF. Using reference TRBV11-3 and TRBJ1-5 for the parts outside the CDR3, the full variable domain is EAGVVQSPRYKIIEKKQPVAFWCNPISGHNTLYWYLQNLGQGPELLIRYENEEAVDDSQLPKDRFSAERLKGVDSTLKIQPAELGDSAVYLCASSLSCKLWDRVQCQPQHFGDGTRLSIL.

This chain connects TRBV6-5 to TRBJ2-3; D possibly corresponds to TRBD2 (7 bases). Germline V gene lookup returns CDR1 MNHEY and CDR2 SVGAGI. The CDR3 covers 16 residues. Trimming removed 0 bases from V and 4 bases from J, with 14 bases in between. The CDR3 is CASSYSRGLGADTQYF. CDR3 DNA: TGTGCCAGCAGTTACTCGCGGGGGCTCGGGGCAGATACGCAGTATTTT.

This rearrangement joins TRBV11-2 to TRBJ2-3, with 8 bases lining up with TRBD1. The CDR3 totals 16 residues. Germline V gives CDR1 SGHAT, CDR2 FQNNGV. J gave up 1 base and V 5 bases, and 8 bases lay outside the gene matches. This CDR3 reads CASSPLRGRGTDTQYF. The CDR3 DNA sequence: TGTGCCAGCAGCCCTCTCAGGGGGCGAGGCACAGATACGCAGTATTTT.

The rearrangement links TRBV29-1 to TRBJ2-3; tentatively, D is TRBD2 (5 bases). Germline CDR1 is SQVTM and CDR2 is ANQGSEA. V gave up 7 bases and J gave up 2 bases, with 13 bases separating them. The CDR3 contains 13 residues. CDR3 loop: CSAARRDTDTQYF. The CDR3 DNA is TGCAGCGCCGCACGCCGGGACACAGATACGCAGTATTTT.

This chain uses TRBV10-1 with TRBJ2-1; 7 nucleotides align to TRBD1. CDR1 and CDR2 (germline): WNHNN, SYGVQD (reference sequence). The V segment lost 5 bases and the J segment 10 bases; nucleotides outside the gene matches: 11. CDR3 length: 14 residues. As DNA, the CDR3 is TGCGCCAGCAGTACCGGGACAGTCGGTTGGGAGCAGTTCTTC. This codes for CASSTGTVGWEQFF.

The rearrangement uses TRBV2 and TRBJ1-1; D perhaps matches TRBD1 (5 bases). The CDR3 consists of 13 residues. CDR1 is SNHLY, CDR2 FYNNEI, per germline. Trimming left V 8 bases short and J 6 bases short, with 16 bases between. The CDR3 DNA follows: TGTGCCAGCTCGACAGAATCGTCCGCTGAAGCTTTCTTT. Its translation is CASSTESSAEAFF. Drawing the rest from reference TRBV2 and TRBJ1-1, the complete variable domain is EPEVTQTPSHQVTQMGQEVILRCVPISNHLYFYWYRQILGQKVEFLVSFYNNEISEKSEIFDDQFSVERPDGSNFTLKIRSTKLEDSAMYFCASSTESSAEAFFGQGTRLTVV.

The rearrangement uses TRBV4-1 and TRBJ2-7; TRBD1 agrees at 9 bases. V shed 3 bases, J shed 2 bases, and the junction held 8 bases outside the gene matches. Germline CDR1 reads MGHRA; CDR2 reads YSYEKL. The CDR3 sequence is 16 residues long. The chain's CDR3 is CASSHIQGARAYEQYF. Written as DNA, the CDR3 is TGCGCCAGCAGCCACATACAGGGGGCTAGGGCCTACGAGCAGTACTTC.

CDR3 in amino acids: CASSVGGRGLLYNEQFF. The CDR3 nucleotides read TGTGCCAGCAGCGTAGGAGGGCGGGGGTTACTCTACAATGAGCAGTTCTTC. This chain uses TRBV9 with TRBJ2-1; 7 nucleotides line up with TRBD2. The CDR3 runs to 17 residues. The germline V gene encodes CDR1 SGDLS and CDR2 YYNGEE. The ends lost 0 bases at V and 3 bases at J; junction bases unmatched: 9.

The chain links TRBV5-1 to TRBJ2-7; maybe TRBD1 (5 bases). Per germline, CDR1 SGHRS and CDR2 YFSETQ. Trimming took 0 bases from V and 2 from J, leaving 9 bases between them. The CDR3 sequence is 14 residues long. CDR3 in amino acids: CASSLEKGTYEQYF. The CDR3 DNA reads TGCGCCAGCAGCTTGGAAAAGGGGACCTACGAGCAGTACTTC.

This clone occurred once. Other DNA sequences in this specimen translate into the identical CDR3. This chain links TRBV28 with TRBJ1-1; no clear D. Germline assignment: CDR1 MDHEN and CDR2 SYDVKM. The V and J ends lost 6 bases and 0 bases respectively, with 8 bases between them. The CDR3 spans 13 residues. The CDR3 protein is CASSSGMNTEAFF. CDR3 DNA sequence: TGTGCCAGCAGCAGCGGAATGAACACTGAAGCTTTCTTT.

The chain carries TRBV6-5 and TRBJ1-5, with D possibly being TRBD1 (5 bases). The germline V gene encodes CDR1 MNHEY and CDR2 SVGAGI. This CDR3 has 15 residues. Deletions cut 8 bases from V and 5 bases from J, with 19 bases between. The CDR3 DNA follows: TGTGCCAGCTCTCCGGGACTCCCAGCCTATCAGCCCCAGCATTTT. Its protein is CASSPGLPAYQPQHF.

V usage is TRBV20-1 and J usage is TRBJ2-3; D is unclear. The germline V gene encodes CDR1 DFQATT and CDR2 SNEGSKA (reference sequence). The CDR3 totals 11 residues. With 2 bases removed from V and 6 bases from J, the gap between germline ends came to 6 bases. DNA for the CDR3: TGCAGTGCTAGAATCATCGATACGCAGTATTTT. This sequence encodes CSARIIDTQYF.

J is TRBJ1-2 and V is TRBV5-6, with TRBD1 identical over 8 bases. The V and J ends lost 4 bases and 8 bases, in that order; junction bases with no gene match: 16. The CDR3 has 16 amino acids. The germline V gene has CDR1 SGHDT and CDR2 YYEEEE. CDR3 DNA sequence: TGTGCCAGCAGCCGAGAATACAGGGGGTTCCCCTTAGGCTACACCTTC. Translated, it gives CASSREYRGFPLGYTF. Variable domain in full (rest from reference TRBV5-6 and TRBJ1-2): DAGVTQSPTHLIKTRGQQVTLRCSPKSGHDTVSWYQQALGQGPQFIFQYYEEEERQRGNFPDRFSGHQFPNYSSELNVNALLLGDSALYLCASSREYRGFPLGYTFGSGTRLTVV.

J is TRBJ2-4 and V is TRBV4-1; D perhaps matches TRBD1 (5 bases). CDR3 length equals 17 residues. From germline, CDR1 is MGHRA and CDR2 YSYEKL. V was shortened by 2 bases and J by 6 bases, with 20 bases between the two germline ends. The chain's CDR3 is CASSQTGNVQQLNIQYF. CDR3 nucleotide sequence: TGCGCCAGCAGCCAAACAGGCAATGTCCAGCAATTAAACATTCAGTACTTC.

V is TRBV24-1 and J is TRBJ1-5, with a possible D match to TRBD1 (5 bases). The CDR3 length is 13 residues. V shed 6 bases and J shed 3 bases, with 8 bases lying between them. In germline, CDR1 is KGHDR, CDR2 SFDVKD. CDR3 amino acids: CATSRGFNQPQHF. CDR3 nucleotide sequence: TGTGCCACCAGTCGGGGGTTCAATCAGCCCCAGCATTTT.

This chain links TRBV27 with TRBJ2-7, with D perhaps matching TRBD2 (6 bases). Germline V gives CDR1 MNHEY, CDR2 SMNVEV (reference sequence). V gave up 6 bases and J gave up 4 bases, with 22 bases separating them. This CDR3 has 16 residues. CDR3 region: CASSPYPGDGSYEQYF. The CDR3, as DNA: TGTGCCAGCAGCCCCTACCCGGGGGACGGCTCGTACGAGCAGTACTTC.

This chain links TRBV28 with TRBJ2-7, with D uncertain. With 5 bases removed from V and 12 bases from J, the gap between germline ends came to 23 bases. The CDR3 has 14 amino acids. Germline V lookup: CDR1 MDHEN, CDR2 SYDVKM. Here the CDR3 reads CASSAEVALSIRYF. CDR3 nucleotide sequence: TGTGCCAGCAGTGCCGAGGTGGCCCTCTCGATCAGGTACTTC.

In nucleotides, the CDR3 is TGCAGCGTTGGAGGGGGCGCGGACTTCTACGAGCAGTACTTC. This translates into CSVGGGADFYEQYF. The V and J genes are TRBV29-1 and TRBJ2-7; 7 positions agree with TRBD1. Unmatched junction bases numbered 9, after V lost 4 bases and J lost 3 bases. Germline lookup yields CDR1 SQVTM and CDR2 ANQGSEA. This CDR3 region has 14 residues.

As regards this clone: Distinct nucleotide sequences in the sample also encode this CDR3. This sequence joins TRBV18 and TRBJ1-1; TRBD1 might be the D (6 bases). Germline lookup yields CDR1 KGHSH and CDR2 LQKENI. Deletions cut 6 bases from V and 1 base from J, with 15 bases between. CDR3 size: 15 residues. The CDR3 DNA reads TGTGCCAGCTCTCCCAGGTCAGGGGCGAACACTGAAGCTTTCTTT. It is translated as CASSPRSGANTEAFF.